These T cell receptor beta chains were read from a single sample in a study of graft-versus-host responses after intestinal transplantation. These receptors are not linked to any known antigen. TCRdb keeps only in-frame clones here, not all; method: immunoSEQ multiplex PCR. This sample has just under 50,000 clones, with around 85% found just once. The material sequenced was unstimulated CD4+ T cells sorted from spleen or lymph node cells, taken before transplant. The receptors originated from a human donor who was the organ donor for an intestinal transplant. Each CDR3 is given without its conserved first and last residue. Each record gives: J gene, clone size, V gene, CDR3 protein. Some rows mark clone size as missing; the rest say once, few, many or name a class of expanded clone.

>TRBJ2-2|-|TRBV18
ASSHRQGVDTGELF
>TRBJ2-1|few|TRBV13
ASSLSPKLLAGRVGEQF
>TRBJ2-2|-|TRBV10-1
ASRQDTGELF
>TRBJ1-3|-|TRBV9
ASSDSGNTIY
>TRBJ2-1|-|TRBV29-1
SGWGGRGGEQF
>TRBJ1-5|-|TRBV6-1
ASSSQYSNQLQH
>TRBJ1-1|-|TRBV21-1
ASSPTGHTEAF
>TRBJ2-2|-|TRBV18
ASSPPWKYRGTGELF
>TRBJ1-1|-|TRBV4-3
ASSQDRRMNTEAF
>TRBJ2-7|-|TRBV10-1
ASSVGVRGEQY
>TRBJ1-4|-|TRBV5-1
ASSPWTGRPTTNEKLF
>TRBJ2-7|-|TRBV7-9
ASSPRLAGGSQQY
>TRBJ2-3|few|TRBV2
ASPSTDTQY
>TRBJ1-6|-|TRBV4-3
ASARTGRYNSPLH
>TRBJ2-7|few|TRBV6-1
ASTGVGGSYEQY
>TRBJ1-5|once|TRBV6-5
ASPVPGGKPQH
>TRBJ1-4|-|TRBV6-1
ASSEALRGSYEKLF
>TRBJ2-1|once|TRBV14
ASSQYRRQF
>TRBJ1-1|-|TRBV5-4
ASSLWGNTEAF
>TRBJ2-3|-|TRBV30
AWSPWRGTDTQY
>TRBJ1-6|-|TRBV4-1
ASSQDGRLQGMAESNSPLH
>TRBJ2-3|-|TRBV9
ASSPRTALTDTQY
>TRBJ1-5|once|TRBV7-2
ASSLGGGPQH
>TRBJ2-2|few|TRBV11-2
ASSLTTNTGELF
>TRBJ1-2|-|TRBV10-3
AIAPYTNYGYT
>TRBJ2-5|-|TRBV7-2
ASSSRVPMGAQY
>TRBJ2-3|-|TRBV18
ASSPLAGTDTQY
>TRBJ1-2|-|TRBV11-3
ASKKTRDNYGYT
>TRBJ2-1|few|TRBV7-2
ASSLGQRGGYNEQF
>TRBJ2-2|-|TRBV5-1
ASSSFGTGVTGELF
>TRBJ2-2|-|TRBV19
ATTDRVGTGELF
>TRBJ1-2|once|TRBV7-6
ASSPRTGNYGYT
>TRBJ2-7|-|TRBV25-1
ASSAVASGEQY
>TRBJ1-1|-|TRBV6-5
ASSSAGRNTEAF
>TRBJ2-7|few|TRBV21-1
ASSKGDRGYEQY
>TRBJ1-6|-|TRBV4-1
ASSQRVSGGSPLH
>TRBJ2-2|-|TRBV2
ASSGTGGNTGELF
>TRBJ1-5|-|TRBV4-2
ASSQDRGARNQPQH
>TRBJ2-7|-|TRBV15
ATSRGVPSGGYEQY
>TRBJ2-2|-|TRBV13
ASSLFLGGTGELF
>TRBJ2-1|-|TRBV29-1
SVGASGIHNEQF
>TRBJ2-7|-|TRBV6-5
ATGTRLDTYEQY
>TRBJ1-1|-|TRBV10-2
ASRGQGKDTEAF
>TRBJ1-4|-|TRBV21-1
ASSNRCTTPWGQGSIESEKLF
>TRBJ1-2|-|TRBV18
ASSPQGYGYT
>TRBJ2-3|-|TRBV5-4
ASSLRGLAGVHTDTQY
>TRBJ1-1|-|TRBV6-1
ASLRGADWTEAF
>TRBJ2-1|-|TRBV5-4
ASSLDAGPSYNEQF
>TRBJ2-1|few|TRBV5-4
ASSPRTGGDEQF
>TRBJ1-1|once|TRBV30
AWSDGRVTEAF
>TRBJ2-1|-|TRBV10-1
ASSEGRGTPRNEQF